Listed here is a single T cell receptor beta chain. Its antigen is not identified. This sample was included in a study of cytomegalovirus exposure and HLA in healthy donors. Study conclusions and caveats: For TCR beta chains, V- and J-gene trimming was later linked to a missense DCLRE1C variant. As a later analysis revealed, the rate of TCR association differed by HLA locus, with DRB1 most and HLA-C fewest. There were several of the most significant clusters that appeared linked to common viral pathogens in a later analysis.

The length of the CDR3 is 16 residues. Trimming removed 4 bases from V and 6 bases from J; junction bases left unmatched: 13. The germline gives CDR1 SGDLS, CDR2 YYNGEE. It was with 60 Vbeta and 13 Jbeta primers that the PCR ran. Some clones are missing from TCRdb's copy, which holds only in-frame ones; the method was immunoSEQ multiplex PCR. Among some 200,000 clones, roughly 80% were seen once, and the ten largest hold about 0.8%. Donors likely had unrecorded immune exposures despite being nominally healthy when sampled. This receptor was taken from a woman in her late teens or twenties in good health and CMV-seronegative. The sequencing sample was made of PBMCs. The gene calls are TRBV9 and TRBJ2-5; 9 bases are shared with TRBD1. CDR3 coding DNA: TGTGCCAGCAGCATCGACCCTGGGACAGGGAGGCAGACCCAGTACTTC. This gives the protein CASSIDPGTGRQTQYF. The full variable domain, its missing parts supplied by reference TRBV9 and TRBJ2-5, is DSGVTQTPKHLITATGQRVTLRCSPRSGDLSVYWYQQSLDQGLQFLIQYYNGEERAKGNILERFSAQQFPDLHSELNLSSLELGDSALYFCASSIDPGTGRQTQYFGPGTRLLVL.